What follows describes a single TCR beta chain. This sample was included in a study of beta chain features in type 1 diabetes. The overall study: Patients looked much like healthy donors when it came to age, gender and cell yields.

The study reverse transcribed the entire isolated RNA, so it sequenced expressed TCRB transcripts. About 3.57 million reads, on average, came from each naive, central memory and regulatory T cell sample. Data came from immunoSEQ multiplex PCR; TCRdb stores just in-frame clones and leaves some out. The sample has roughly 610,000 clones, 15% to 18% seen once; the top ten hold about 0.097%. This CDR3 comprises 18 residues. The V end was cut by 2 bases, the J end by 3 bases, with 23 bases between. The germline V gene encodes CDR1 SGHRS and CDR2 YFSETQ. Sequencing input: naive CD4+ T cells from blood. This clonotype originated in a man aged 18 to 29 in good health. This rearrangement joins TRBV5-1 to TRBJ1-1; weak D call: TRBD1 (6 bases). The CDR3 spells CASSLPRQDEVWDTEAFF. In DNA form, the CDR3 reads TGCGCCAGCAGCTTACCTCGACAGGATGAGGTGTGGGACACTGAAGCTTTCTTT. Variable domain in full (rest from reference TRBV5-1 and TRBJ1-1): KAGVTQTPRYLIKTRGQQVTLSCSPISGHRSVSWYQQTPGQGLQFLFEYFSETQRNKGNFPGRFSGRQFSNSRSEMNVSTLELGDSALYLCASSLPRQDEVWDTEAFFGQGTRLTVV.